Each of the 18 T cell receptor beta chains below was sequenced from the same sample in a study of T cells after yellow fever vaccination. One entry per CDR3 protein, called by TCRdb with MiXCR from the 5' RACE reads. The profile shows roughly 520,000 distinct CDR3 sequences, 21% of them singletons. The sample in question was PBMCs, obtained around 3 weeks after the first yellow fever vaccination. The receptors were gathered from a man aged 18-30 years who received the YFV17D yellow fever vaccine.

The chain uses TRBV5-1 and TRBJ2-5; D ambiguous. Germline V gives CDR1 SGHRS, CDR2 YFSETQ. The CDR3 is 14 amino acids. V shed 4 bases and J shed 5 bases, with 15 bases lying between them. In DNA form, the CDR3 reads TGCGCCAGCAGCCCTCAAGGGCCCGGGGAGACCCAGTACTTC. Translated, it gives CASSPQGPGETQYF.

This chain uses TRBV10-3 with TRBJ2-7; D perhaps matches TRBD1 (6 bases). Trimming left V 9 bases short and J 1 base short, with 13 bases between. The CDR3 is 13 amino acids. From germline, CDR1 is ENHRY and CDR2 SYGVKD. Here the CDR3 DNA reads TGTGCCATTAAGACAGGAGGTTCCTACGAGCAGTACTTC. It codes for CAIKTGGSYEQYF.

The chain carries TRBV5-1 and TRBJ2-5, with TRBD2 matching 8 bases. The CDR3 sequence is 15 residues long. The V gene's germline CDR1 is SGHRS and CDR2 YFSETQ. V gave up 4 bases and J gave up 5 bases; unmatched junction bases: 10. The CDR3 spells CASSLNRREGETQYF. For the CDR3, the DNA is TGCGCCAGCAGCCTCAACCGACGGGAGGGGGAGACCCAGTACTTC.

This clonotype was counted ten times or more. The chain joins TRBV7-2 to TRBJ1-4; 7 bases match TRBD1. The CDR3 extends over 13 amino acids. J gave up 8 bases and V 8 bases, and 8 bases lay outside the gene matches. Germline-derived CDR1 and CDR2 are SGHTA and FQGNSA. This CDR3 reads CASGGQFREKLFF. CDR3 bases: TGTGCCAGCGGGGGACAGTTCCGGGAAAAACTGTTTTTT.

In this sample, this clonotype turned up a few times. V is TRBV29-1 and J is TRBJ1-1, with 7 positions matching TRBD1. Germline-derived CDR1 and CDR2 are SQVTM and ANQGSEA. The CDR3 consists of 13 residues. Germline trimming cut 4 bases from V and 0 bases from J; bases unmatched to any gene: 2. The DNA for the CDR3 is TGCAGCGTTGGGACAGGATTGAACACTGAAGCTTTCTTT. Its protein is CSVGTGLNTEAFF.

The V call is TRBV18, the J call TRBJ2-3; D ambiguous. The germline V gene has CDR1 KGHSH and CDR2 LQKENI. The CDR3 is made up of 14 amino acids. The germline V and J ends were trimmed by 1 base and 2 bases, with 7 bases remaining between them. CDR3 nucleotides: TGTGCCAGCTCACCACTGGGAAACACAGATACGCAGTATTTT. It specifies CASSPLGNTDTQYF.

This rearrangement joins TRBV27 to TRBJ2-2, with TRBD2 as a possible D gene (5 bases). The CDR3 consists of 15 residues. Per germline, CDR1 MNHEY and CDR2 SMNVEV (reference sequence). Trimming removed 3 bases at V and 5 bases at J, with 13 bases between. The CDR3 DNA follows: TGTGCCAGCAGTTTCAACGGGGTTGGGACCGGGGAGCTGTTTTTT. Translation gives CASSFNGVGTGELFF.

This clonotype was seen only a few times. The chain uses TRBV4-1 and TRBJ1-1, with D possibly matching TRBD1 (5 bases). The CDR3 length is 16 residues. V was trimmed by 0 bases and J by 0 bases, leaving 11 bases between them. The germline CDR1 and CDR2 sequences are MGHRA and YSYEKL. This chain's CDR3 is CASSQDQDKMNTEAFF. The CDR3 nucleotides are TGCGCCAGCAGCCAAGATCAGGACAAGATGAACACTGAAGCTTTCTTT.

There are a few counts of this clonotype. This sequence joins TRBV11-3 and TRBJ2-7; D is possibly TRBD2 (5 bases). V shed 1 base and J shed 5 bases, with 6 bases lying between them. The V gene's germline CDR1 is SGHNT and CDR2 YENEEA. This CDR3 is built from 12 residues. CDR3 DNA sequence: TGTGCCAGCAGCTTAGGGGAGAACGAGCAGTACTTC. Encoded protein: CASSLGENEQYF.

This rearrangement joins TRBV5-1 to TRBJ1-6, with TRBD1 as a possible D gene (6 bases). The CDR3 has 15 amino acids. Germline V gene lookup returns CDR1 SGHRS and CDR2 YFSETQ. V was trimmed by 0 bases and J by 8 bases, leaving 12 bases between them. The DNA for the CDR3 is TGCGCCAGCAGCTTGGGCGGACAGTCCTATTCACCCCTCCACTTT. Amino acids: CASSLGGQSYSPLHF.

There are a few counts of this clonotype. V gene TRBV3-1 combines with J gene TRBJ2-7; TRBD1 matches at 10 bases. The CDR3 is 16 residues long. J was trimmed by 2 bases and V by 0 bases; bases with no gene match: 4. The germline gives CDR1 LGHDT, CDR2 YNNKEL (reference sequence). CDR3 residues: CASSQDWGTGAYEQYF. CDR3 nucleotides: TGTGCCAGCAGCCAAGATTGGGGGACAGGGGCCTACGAGCAGTACTTC.

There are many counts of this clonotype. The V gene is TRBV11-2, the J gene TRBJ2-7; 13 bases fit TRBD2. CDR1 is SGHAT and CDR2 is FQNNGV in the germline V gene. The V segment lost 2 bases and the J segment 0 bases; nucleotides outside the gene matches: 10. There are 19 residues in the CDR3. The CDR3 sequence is CASSLRRLAGGAFSYEQYF. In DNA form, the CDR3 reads TGTGCCAGCAGCTTACGGAGACTAGCGGGGGGCGCATTCTCCTACGAGCAGTACTTC.

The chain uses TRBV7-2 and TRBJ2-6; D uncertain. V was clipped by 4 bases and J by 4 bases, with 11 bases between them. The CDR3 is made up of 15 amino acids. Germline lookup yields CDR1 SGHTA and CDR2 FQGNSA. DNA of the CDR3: TGTGCCAGCAGCTCCCATAGCCTCGGGGCCAACGTCCTGACTTTC. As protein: CASSSHSLGANVLTF.

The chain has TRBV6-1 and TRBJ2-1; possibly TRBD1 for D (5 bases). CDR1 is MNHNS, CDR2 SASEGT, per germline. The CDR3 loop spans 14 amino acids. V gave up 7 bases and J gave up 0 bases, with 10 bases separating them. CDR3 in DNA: TGTGCCAGCATAGGGGCTAGCTCCTACAATGAGCAGTTCTTC. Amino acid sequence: CASIGASSYNEQFF.

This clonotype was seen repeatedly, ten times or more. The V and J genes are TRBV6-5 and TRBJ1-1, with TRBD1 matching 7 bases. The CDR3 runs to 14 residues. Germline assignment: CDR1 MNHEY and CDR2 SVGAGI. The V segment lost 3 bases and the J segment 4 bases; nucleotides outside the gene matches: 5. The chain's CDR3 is CASSYQGGGTEAFF. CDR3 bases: TGTGCCAGCAGTTATCAGGGGGGAGGCACTGAAGCTTTCTTT.

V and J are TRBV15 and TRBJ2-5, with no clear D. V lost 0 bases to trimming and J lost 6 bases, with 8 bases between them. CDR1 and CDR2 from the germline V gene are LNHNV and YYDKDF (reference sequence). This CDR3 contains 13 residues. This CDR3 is CATSRDYRQTQYF. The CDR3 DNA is TGTGCCACCAGCAGAGATTATCGTCAGACCCAGTACTTC.

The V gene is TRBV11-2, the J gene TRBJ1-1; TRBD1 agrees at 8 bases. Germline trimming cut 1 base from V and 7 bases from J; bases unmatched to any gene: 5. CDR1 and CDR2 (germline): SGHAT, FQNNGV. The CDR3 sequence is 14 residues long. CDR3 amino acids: CASSLGTGGYEAFF. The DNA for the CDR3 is TGTGCCAGCAGCTTAGGAACAGGGGGTTATGAAGCTTTCTTT. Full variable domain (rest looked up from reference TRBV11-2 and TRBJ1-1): EAGVAQSPRYKIIEKRQSVAFWCNPISGHATLYWYQQILGQGPKLLIQFQNNGVVDDSQLPKDRFSAERLKGVDSTLKIQPAKLEDSAVYLCASSLGTGGYEAFFGQGTRLTVV.

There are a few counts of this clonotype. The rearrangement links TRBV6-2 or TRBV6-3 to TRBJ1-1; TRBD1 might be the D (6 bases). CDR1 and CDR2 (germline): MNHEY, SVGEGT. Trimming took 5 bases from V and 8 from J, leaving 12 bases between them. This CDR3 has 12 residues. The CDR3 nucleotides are TGTGCCAGCAGTCGGATGGGGGCCGAAGCTTTCTTT. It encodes CASSRMGAEAFF.